These 32 T cell receptor beta chains were all obtained from the same sample, sequenced in a study of T cell repertoires in cytomegalovirus infection. From the reads, TCRdb called clonotypes with MiXCR, one entry per CDR3 protein. The sample has approximately 400,000 distinct CDR3 sequences; roughly 30% are singletons. Sequencing input: PBMCs. All receptors come from a human donor in good health (CMV status not recorded). Some clones in this sample may be carry-over from other donors' samples.

This clonotype was seen at least ten times. This chain uses TRBV28 with TRBJ1-2, with D possibly TRBD1 on 6 matching bases. Germline values: CDR1 MDHEN, CDR2 SYDVKM. Trimming stripped 5 bases from V and 9 bases from J, with 19 bases between. The CDR3 is 14 residues long. The CDR3 loop reads CASSPWTVGGSYTF. For the CDR3, the DNA is TGTGCCAGCAGTCCGTGGACAGTGGGAGGGAGCTACACCTTC.

The CDR3: CASSLELPLSQAFF. DNA of the CDR3: TGTGCCAGCAGCCTAGAACTCCCCCTTAGTCAAGCTTTCTTT. The V and J genes are TRBV7-2 and TRBJ1-1; no clear D gene. The V gene's germline CDR1 is SGHTA and CDR2 FQGNSA. The V end lost 5 bases, the J end lost 9 bases, and 19 bases lay between the germline ends. This CDR3 spans 14 amino acids. The variable domain in full, with the rest retrieved from reference TRBV7-2 and TRBJ1-1, is GAGVSQSPSNKVTEKGKDVELRCDPISGHTALYWYRQSLGQGLEFLIYFQGNSAPDKSGLPSDRFSAERTGGSVSTLTIQRTQQEDSAVYLCASSLELPLSQAFFGQGTRLTVV.

Comment on this clonotype: No DNA is shown, since the ends of the CDR3 on it are uncertain; the CDR3 is the one TCRdb lists. The chain is built from TRBV7-8 and TRBJ2-7; the table's D call, TRBD1, was not checked against the DNA. CDR1 and CDR2 from the germline V gene are SGHVS and FQNEAQ. The length of the CDR3 is 14 amino acids, counting both ends. The CDR3 loop reads CASSFGTGIYEKYF.

This clonotype was counted at least ten times. V and J are TRBV12-3 or TRBV12-4 and TRBJ1-4; D uncertain. V dropped 5 bases and J dropped 4 bases, with 8 bases sitting between them. This CDR3 spans 13 amino acids. The CDR3 nucleotides are TGTGCCAGCAGTGAGAGTCATAATGAAAAACTGTTTTTT. Translated, it gives CASSESHNEKLFF.

This clonotype showed up just a few times. The chain is built from TRBV4-3 and TRBJ2-3; D is possibly TRBD1 (5 bases). In germline, CDR1 is LGHNA, CDR2 YSLEER. This CDR3 region has 15 residues. V was shortened by 0 bases and J by 6 bases, with 13 bases between the two germline ends. CDR3 region: CASSQDLKGADTQYF. CDR3 nucleotide sequence: TGCGCCAGCAGCCAAGATTTGAAAGGGGCGGATACGCAGTATTTT.

This sequence joins TRBV7-4 and TRBJ1-2; D perhaps matches TRBD1 (5 bases). Germline-derived CDR1 and CDR2 are SGHVT and SQSDAQ. This CDR3 has 16 residues. Trimming removed 4 bases from V and 3 bases from J, with 18 bases in between. The CDR3 DNA reads TGTGCCAGCAGCTCTACACCTCCGGGGACCGACTATGGCTACACCTTC. This gives the protein CASSSTPPGTDYGYTF. The variable domain in full, with the rest retrieved from reference TRBV7-4 and TRBJ1-2, is GAGVSQSPRYKVAKRGRDVALRCDSISGHVTLYWYRQTLGQGSEVLTYSQSDAQRDKSGRPSGRFSAERPERSVSTLKIQRTEQGDSAVYLCASSSTPPGTDYGYTFGSGTRLTVV.

This chain joins TRBV20-1 and TRBJ2-3; D possibly corresponds to TRBD1 (5 bases). In germline, CDR1 is DFQATT, CDR2 SNEGSKA (reference sequence). V gave up 6 bases and J gave up 2 bases, with 15 bases separating them. The CDR3 has 14 residues. The CDR3 region has the DNA TGCAGTGCCCCGAGTCTGGGGCCCACAGATACGCAGTATTTT. It yields the protein CSAPSLGPTDTQYF.

This clonotype was observed at least ten times. This rearrangement joins TRBV7-8 to TRBJ1-2; D gene ambiguous. Per germline, CDR1 SGHVS and CDR2 FQNEAQ. The CDR3 is made up of 14 amino acids. V lost 0 bases and J 6 bases, leaving 11 bases between the germline ends. CDR3 sequence reads: CASSLAGRRDGYTF. CDR3 coding DNA: TGTGCCAGCAGCTTAGCTGGGCGGCGGGATGGCTACACCTTC.

The V and J genes are TRBV7-2 and TRBJ2-2, with D uncertain. Trimming cost V 2 bases and J 2 bases, with 12 bases left between them. The CDR3 spans 16 residues. CDR1 and CDR2 from the germline V gene are SGHTA and FQGNSA. CDR3 in DNA: TGTGCCAGCAGCTTAACTCTTCTCCAAAACACCGGGGAGCTGTTTTTT. It yields the protein CASSLTLLQNTGELFF. The full variable domain, rest sourced from reference TRBV7-2 and TRBJ2-2, is GAGVSQSPSNKVTEKGKDVELRCDPISGHTALYWYRQSLGQGLEFLIYFQGNSAPDKSGLPSDRFSAERTGGSVSTLTIQRTQQEDSAVYLCASSLTLLQNTGELFFGEGSRLTVL.

This clonotype was detected a few times. This sequence joins TRBV25-1 and TRBJ1-1, with D perhaps matching TRBD1 (5 bases). The ends were cut back, 4 bases at V and 8 bases at J, with 23 bases in the middle. The CDR3 length is 16 residues. Germline CDR1 MGHDK, CDR2 SYGVNS. In nucleotides, the CDR3 is TGTGCCAGCAGTGGAGGACCCGGGACCCGGGGCTCGGAAGCTTTCTTT. Its protein product is CASSGGPGTRGSEAFF.

This clonotype was detected many times. V usage is TRBV7-2 and J usage is TRBJ2-2, with TRBD2 matching 8 bases. Germline assignment: CDR1 SGHTA and CDR2 FQGNSA. The CDR3 consists of 15 residues. Trimming removed 1 base from V and 4 bases from J; junction bases left unmatched: 2. The chain's CDR3 is CASSLGAGVTGELFF. The CDR3 DNA sequence: TGTGCCAGCAGCTTAGGAGCGGGGGTCACCGGGGAGCTGTTTTTT.

The table lists this clonotype with many counts. The chain employs TRBV7-2 and TRBJ2-2; 7 nucleotides match TRBD1. V lost 5 bases, J lost 3 bases, and 3 bases stayed unmatched. CDR3 size: 14 residues. CDR1 is SGHTA and CDR2 is FQGNSA in the germline V gene. The CDR3 loop is CASSPDRDTGELFF. The CDR3 DNA reads as TGTGCCAGCAGCCCTGACAGGGACACCGGGGAGCTGTTTTTT.

CDR3 in amino acids: CASSGGVHGYTF. The DNA of the CDR3 is TGTGCCAGCAGTGGCGGGGTTCATGGCTACACCTTC. This rearrangement joins TRBV2 to TRBJ1-2; D is unresolved. Trimming shortened V by 4 bases and J by 6 bases, and 9 bases separated the two germline ends. Germline-derived CDR1 and CDR2 are SNHLY and FYNNEI. This CDR3 has 12 amino acids.

This clonotype was seen a few times. The chain combines TRBV28 with TRBJ2-7; 8 bases map to TRBD1. CDR1 MDHEN and CDR2 SYDVKM come from the germline V gene. J lost 1 base, V lost 5 bases, and 7 bases had no gene match. The CDR3 runs 15 residues. CDR3 DNA sequence: TGTGCCAGCAGTGACGGACAGGGTCTTTCCTACGAGCAGTACTTC. It yields the protein CASSDGQGLSYEQYF.

There are a few counts of this clonotype. The chain couples TRBV6-6 to TRBJ2-2, with D hard to call. This CDR3 has 15 residues. Germline CDR1 reads MNHNY; CDR2 reads SVGAGI (reference sequence). V was cut by 5 bases and J by 4 bases, with 14 bases left in between. As DNA, the CDR3 is TGTGCCAGCAGTGTGAGTGCTAGAGGCACCGGGGAGCTGTTTTTT. Its translation is CASSVSARGTGELFF.

Turning to this clonotype: Just one base apart from a much larger clone, this may be a read error. Since the CDR3 does not end with the conserved phenylalanine or tryptophan, this likely comes from a read error. The rearrangement links TRBV7-2 to TRBJ2-7, with TRBD1 matching 7 bases. Trimming removed 6 bases from V and 1 base from J; junction bases left unmatched: 3. This CDR3 is 13 amino acids long. Germline values: CDR1 SGHTA, CDR2 FQGNSA. The CDR3 bases are TGTGCCAGCAGGATGACAGGGTCCTACGAGCAGTACTTA. Translation gives CASRMTGSYEQYL.

This clonotype was seen repeatedly, ten times or more. The CDR3 DNA reads as TGTGCCAGCAGTTACTCCCCTAGTTTCTACAATGAGCAGTTCTTC. Encoded protein: CASSYSPSFYNEQFF. V usage is TRBV6-5 and J usage is TRBJ2-1, with D uncertain. The germline V and J ends were trimmed by 0 bases and 3 bases, with 9 bases remaining between them. There are 15 residues in the CDR3. Germline V lookup: CDR1 MNHEY, CDR2 SVGAGI.

This clonotype was observed many times. This chain connects TRBV19 to TRBJ2-7, with a tentative D call TRBD1 (5 bases). From germline, CDR1 is LNHDA and CDR2 SQIVND (reference sequence). Deletions cut 8 bases from V and 0 bases from J, with 11 bases between. The CDR3 spans 13 residues. DNA of the CDR3: TGTGCCAGTTGGGGCCGTGGCTCCTACGAGCAGTACTTC. Translated, it gives CASWGRGSYEQYF.

As concerns this clonotype: A read error may explain this, as a much larger clone is one base away. CDR3 sequence reads: CASSTSDRGRGAQYF. Written as DNA, the CDR3 is TGTGCCAGCAGCACATCAGACAGGGGGAGGGGGGCCCAGTACTTC. The genes are TRBV7-2 and TRBJ2-5; the match to TRBD1 covers 9 bases. Trimming at V came to 5 bases and at J to 9 bases, leaving 13 bases not matched to a gene. CDR1 is SGHTA, CDR2 FQGNSA, per germline. The CDR3 covers 15 residues.

This clonotype was counted ten times or more. This chain links TRBV7-2 with TRBJ1-4; D gene ambiguous. The CDR3 runs 13 residues. Between the trimmed V and J ends, which lost 3 bases and 4 bases, there was a span of 6 bases. Germline V gives CDR1 SGHTA, CDR2 FQGNSA. The CDR3 is CASSFGVNEKLFF. The CDR3, as DNA: TGTGCCAGCAGCTTTGGGGTTAATGAAAAACTGTTTTTT.

This clonotype was recorded at least ten times. This chain joins TRBV25-1 and TRBJ2-7; 9 nucleotides align to TRBD1. With 4 bases clipped from V and 6 bases from J, the junction kept 4 bases outside the gene matches. CDR3 size: 13 residues. The germline CDR1 and CDR2 sequences are MGHDK and SYGVNS. The CDR3 DNA reads as TGTGCCAGCAGTGCCGGGACAGGGACCGAGCAGTACTTC. Translating it yields CASSAGTGTEQYF.

To note about this clonotype: This may arise from a read error, as a much more abundant clone is one base away. V is TRBV7-8 and J is TRBJ1-1, with 8 bases matching TRBD1. Germline lookup yields CDR1 SGHVS and CDR2 FQNEAQ. V lost 4 bases to trimming and J lost 5 bases; unmatched junction nucleotides: 9. This CDR3 region has 15 residues. Here the CDR3 DNA reads TGTGCCAGCAGCTCGAAACAGGGGGGGGGGACTGAAGCTTTCTTT. Translated: CASSSKQGGGTEAFF.

Regarding this clonotype: A much larger clonotype is one base distant, so this may be a read error. This chain joins TRBV7-9 and TRBJ2-5, with 10 positions matching TRBD1. V shed 7 bases and J 1 base; nucleotides not matched to a gene: 6. Germline lookup yields CDR1 SEHNR and CDR2 FQNEAQ (reference sequence). The CDR3 totals 15 residues. The CDR3 nucleotides read TGTGCCAGCATCGCCAGGGACAGGGGCCAAGAGACCCAGTACTTC. It is translated as CASIARDRGQETQYF.

This clonotype was detected many times. The J gene is TRBJ1-2, the V gene TRBV6-1; D not certain. In germline, CDR1 is MNHNS, CDR2 SASEGT. This CDR3 is built from 14 residues. Trimming removed 3 bases from V and 5 bases from J, with 13 bases in between. CDR3 residues: CASSERNPTYGYTF. The CDR3 DNA is TGTGCCAGCAGTGAGAGGAACCCAACGTATGGCTACACCTTC.

This clonotype was seen repeatedly, ten times or more. The chain uses TRBV7-2 and TRBJ2-1; perhaps TRBD2 as D (7 bases). From germline, CDR1 is SGHTA and CDR2 FQGNSA. This CDR3 is 16 amino acids long. V was pared by 1 base and J by 4 bases, with 14 bases between. The CDR3 region has the DNA TGTGCCAGCAGCTTAGGCATGGGGGGGCCTTACAATGAGCAGTTCTTC. Its protein product is CASSLGMGGPYNEQFF.

This chain links TRBV5-4 with TRBJ2-3, with D perhaps TRBD1 or TRBD2 (5 bases each). In germline, CDR1 is SGHNT, CDR2 YYREEE (reference sequence). Trimming removed 4 bases from V and 0 bases from J, with 18 bases in between. There are 17 residues in the CDR3. DNA for the CDR3: TGTGCCAGCAGCCGACGTGGGGGTTACTCTAGCACAGATACGCAGTATTTT. Protein product: CASSRRGGYSSTDTQYF.

The J gene is TRBJ1-3, the V gene TRBV24-1; 8 bases match TRBD1. The CDR3 length is 13 residues. The germline CDR1 and CDR2 sequences are KGHDR and SFDVKD. Unmatched junction bases numbered 2, after V lost 9 bases and J lost 2 bases. CDR3 region: CATADRAGNTIYF. In DNA form, the CDR3 reads TGTGCCACCGCGGACAGGGCTGGAAACACCATATATTTT.

This clonotype was counted many times. The V and J genes are TRBV12-3 or TRBV12-4 and TRBJ1-1; 7 bases match TRBD1. Trimming cost V 2 bases and J 1 base; bases outside gene matches: 4. This CDR3 has 15 residues. The CDR3, as DNA: TGTGCCAGCAGTTTACAGGGGGGGGCGAACACTGAAGCTTTCTTT. This codes for CASSLQGGANTEAFF.

This clonotype occurred many times. The junction differs from germline at one of its ends, possibly a read error. J is TRBJ2-3 and V is TRBV12-3 or TRBV12-4; 10 nucleotides match TRBD2. The CDR3 is 15 residues long. The CDR3 sequence: CASSLGLADTDTQYF. The DNA of the CDR3 is TGTGCCAGCAGCTTAGGACTAGCGGACACAGATACGCAGTATTTT.

This clonotype was found many times. This rearrangement joins TRBV5-1 to TRBJ2-3; D remains ambiguous. CDR1 SGHRS and CDR2 YFSETQ come from the germline V gene. V lost 0 bases and J lost 2, with 7 bases in between. There are 14 residues in the CDR3. CDR3 sequence: CASSLEGYTDTQYF. The CDR3 nucleotides are TGCGCCAGCAGCTTGGAGGGTTACACAGATACGCAGTATTTT.

Turning to this clonotype: A much larger clone differs from this one at a single base, so this may be a read error. The rearrangement uses TRBV28 and TRBJ1-1; possible D gene TRBD1, 6 bases. The CDR3 extends over 11 amino acids. Germline V CDR1 and CDR2: MDHEN, SYDVKM. Trimming stripped 4 bases from V and 14 bases from J, with 14 bases between. The CDR3 sequence is CASSSDSGLFF. The CDR3 nucleotides are TGTGCCAGCAGTTCGGACAGCGGGCTCTTCTTT.

V usage is TRBV6-1 and J usage is TRBJ1-4; D not resolved. The CDR3 has 13 amino acids. Germline-derived CDR1 and CDR2 are MNHNS and SASEGT. Trimming stripped 2 bases from V and 8 bases from J, with 9 bases between. The CDR3 here is CASSEQYREKLFF. Here the CDR3 DNA reads TGTGCCAGCAGTGAACAGTATCGGGAAAAACTGTTTTTT.